One sample yielded the 8 T cell receptor beta chains listed below, sequenced in a study of response to subunit inactivated influenza vaccine. One entry per CDR3 protein results from TCRdb running MiXCR on the RT-PCR reads. The repertoire holds roughly 650,000 distinct CDR3 sequences, with 15% to 18% as singletons. Sample: PBMCs from blood, taken 11 to 12 days after vaccination. Receptors originate from a man in his fifties or sixties who received an inactivated influenza vaccine.

This clonotype was counted a few times. The V call is TRBV5-6, the J call TRBJ2-2, with TRBD1 matching over 8 bases. Germline values: CDR1 SGHDT, CDR2 YYEEEE. J lost 0 bases, V lost 4 bases, and 8 bases had no gene match. The CDR3 has 17 residues. CDR3 sequence (DNA): TGTGCCAGCAGCCGGACAGGGTGGGGGGCGAACACCGGGGAGCTGTTTTTT. Translated: CASSRTGWGANTGELFF. The complete variable domain, with remaining parts taken from reference TRBV5-6 and TRBJ2-2, reads DAGVTQSPTHLIKTRGQQVTLRCSPKSGHDTVSWYQQALGQGPQFIFQYYEEEERQRGNFPDRFSGHQFPNYSSELNVNALLLGDSALYLCASSRTGWGANTGELFFGEGSRLTVL.

This clonotype was recorded many times. This chain links TRBV12-3 or TRBV12-4 with TRBJ2-7; no clear D gene. This CDR3 region has 12 residues. Trimming left V 2 bases short and J 3 bases short, with 5 bases between. The CDR3 is CASSLSNYEQYF. In DNA, the CDR3 is TGTGCCAGCAGTTTATCGAACTACGAGCAGTACTTC.

The chain employs TRBV12-3 or TRBV12-4 and TRBJ1-6; D call uncertain. The CDR3 is 15 residues long. Trimming stripped 4 bases from V and 0 bases from J, with 7 bases between. The CDR3 coding sequence is TGTGCCAGCAGTTGGTCCAGCTCCTATAATTCACCCCTCCACTTT. Translated: CASSWSSSYNSPLHF.

The rearrangement joins TRBV10-3 to TRBJ2-2; 8 bases are a match to TRBD1. The germline gives CDR1 ENHRY, CDR2 SYGVKD. The ends lost 6 bases at V and 5 bases at J; junction bases unmatched: 5. This CDR3 is built from 14 residues. CDR3 DNA: TGTGCCATCAGACCCGGACAGGGAACCGGGGAGCTGTTTTTT. Translated, it gives CAIRPGQGTGELFF.

This clonotype was counted only a few times. This chain connects TRBV10-3 to TRBJ1-3; D is ambiguous. Trimming removed 0 bases at V and 2 bases at J, with 2 bases between. Germline V gene lookup returns CDR1 ENHRY and CDR2 SYGVKD. There are 13 residues in the CDR3. This CDR3 is CAISESAGNTIYF. The CDR3 bases are TGTGCCATCAGTGAGTCTGCTGGAAACACCATATATTTT.

This clonotype has a count of ten or more. Here the CDR3 reads CASSLDRGSYNEQFF. CDR3 DNA: TGTGCCAGCAGCTTAGACAGGGGGTCCTACAATGAGCAGTTCTTC. This sequence joins TRBV7-2 and TRBJ2-1; 8 positions match TRBD1. There are 15 residues in the CDR3. Trimming removed 1 base from V and 1 base from J; junction bases left unmatched: 0. Per the germline V gene, CDR1 is SGHTA and CDR2 is FQGNSA. Supplemented by reference TRBV7-2 and TRBJ2-1, the full variable domain reads GAGVSQSPSNKVTEKGKDVELRCDPISGHTALYWYRQSLGQGLEFLIYFQGNSAPDKSGLPSDRFSAERTGGSVSTLTIQRTQQEDSAVYLCASSLDRGSYNEQFFGPGTRLTVL.

This clonotype was found a few times. This sequence joins TRBV12-3 or TRBV12-4 and TRBJ1-2, with D unresolved. V lost 3 bases and J lost 4, with 9 bases in between. This CDR3 region has 13 residues. CDR3 loop: CASSLGKVYGYTF. CDR3 DNA sequence: TGTGCCAGCAGTTTGGGGAAGGTCTATGGCTACACCTTC.

The J gene is TRBJ2-1, the V gene TRBV28, with 9 bases lining up with TRBD2. There are 16 residues in the CDR3. Trimming at V came to 8 bases and at J to 0 bases, leaving 8 bases not matched to a gene. Germline loops: CDR1 MDHEN, CDR2 SYDVKM. The CDR3 nucleotides read TGTGCCAGCGGAGGTGCGGGAGGGAGCTCCTACAATGAGCAGTTCTTC. It is translated as CASGGAGGSSYNEQFF.